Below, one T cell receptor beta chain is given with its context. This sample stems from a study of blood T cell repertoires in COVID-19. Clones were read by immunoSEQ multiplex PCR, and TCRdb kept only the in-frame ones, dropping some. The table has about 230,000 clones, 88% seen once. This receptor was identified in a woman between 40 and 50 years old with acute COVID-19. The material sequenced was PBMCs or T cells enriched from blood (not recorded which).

CDR3 region: CAVRRTGGRTGELFF. CDR3 nucleotide sequence: TGTGCCGTGCGAAGGACAGGGGGGAGGACCGGGGAGCTGTTTTTT. The chain combines TRBV6-6 with TRBJ2-2, with 10 bases lining up with TRBD1. CDR1 is MNHNY, CDR2 SVGAGI, per germline (reference sequence). Trimming removed 11 bases from V and 5 bases from J; junction bases left unmatched: 11. This CDR3 comprises 15 residues.